The 18 T cell receptor beta chains reported below all come from one sample, sequenced in a study of blood T cells in healthy people across ages. Sample-barcoded 5' priming and a J-beta primer mix drove a second PCR of about 6 to 12 cycles. TCRdb used MiXCR to reprocess the 5' RACE reads, holding one entry per CDR3 protein. The profile covers over a million distinct CDR3 sequences, with under 45% appearing a single time and 15% to 20% taken by the ten largest. Source material: blood. These receptors all come from a woman aged 60-75 years in good health.

Points on this clonotype: At one end the junction does not follow the germline gene, possibly because of a read error. This chain links TRBV4-2 with TRBJ1-4, with no clear D. The CDR3 loop spans 14 amino acids. Germline CDR1 reads LGHNA; CDR2 reads YNFKEQ. This CDR3 is CTSSQEALGSKLFF. DNA of the CDR3: TGTACCAGCAGCCAAGAGGCGCTAGGTAGTAAACTGTTTTTT.

The V call is TRBV9, the J call TRBJ2-2; TRBD2 matches 10 bases. The CDR3 is 16 amino acids. Trimming took 4 bases from V and 7 from J; bases not matched to a gene: 10. Germline loops: CDR1 SGDLS, CDR2 YYNGEE. CDR3 coding DNA: TGTGCCAGCAGCTCAGAGGGTAGCGGGAGGTTCGGGGAGCTGTTTTTT. Amino acids: CASSSEGSGRFGELFF.

This clonotype came up once. The V call is TRBV9, the J call TRBJ2-1; TRBD2 agrees at 11 bases. Trimming cost V 0 bases and J 8 bases; bases outside gene matches: 7. There are 16 residues in the CDR3. Germline CDR1 is SGDLS and CDR2 is YYNGEE. CDR3 region: CASSVVGLAGGDEQFF. As DNA, the CDR3 is TGTGCCAGCAGCGTAGTAGGTCTAGCGGGAGGTGATGAGCAGTTCTTC.

In this sample, this clonotype turned up a few times. The chain joins TRBV4-1 to TRBJ2-7, with TRBD2 identical over 10 bases. Germline V CDR1 and CDR2: MGHRA, YSYEKL. This CDR3 has 16 residues. Trimming cost V 5 bases and J 0 bases; bases outside gene matches: 7. CDR3 residues: CASSARTSGTSYEQYF. The CDR3 DNA sequence: TGCGCCAGCAGCGCCAGAACTAGCGGGACCTCCTACGAGCAGTACTTC.

The chain couples TRBV27 to TRBJ2-5, with a possible D match to TRBD1 (5 bases). Germline loops: CDR1 MNHEY, CDR2 SMNVEV (reference sequence). Trimming took off 0 bases at V and 4 bases at J, with 9 bases between the two ends. This CDR3 comprises 14 residues. CDR3 amino acids: CASSLSWQGETQYF. DNA of the CDR3: TGTGCCAGCAGTTTATCGTGGCAGGGAGAGACCCAGTACTTC.

This clonotype was seen many times. The rearrangement uses TRBV9 and TRBJ2-1; 12 bases match TRBD2. The germline V gene has CDR1 SGDLS and CDR2 YYNGEE. The CDR3 consists of 15 residues. V lost 0 bases and J lost 5; bases outside the gene matches: 0. The CDR3 DNA follows: TGTGCCAGCAGCGTAGGGACTAGCGGGAACAATGAGCAGTTCTTC. Encoded protein: CASSVGTSGNNEQFF. The whole variable domain, filled in from reference TRBV9 and TRBJ2-1, reads DSGVTQTPKHLITATGQRVTLRCSPRSGDLSVYWYQQSLDQGLQFLIQYYNGEERAKGNILERFSAQQFPDLHSELNLSSLELGDSALYFCASSVGTSGNNEQFFGPGTRLTVL.

The genes are TRBV28 and TRBJ2-1; tentatively, D is TRBD2 (6 bases). CDR1 is MDHEN, CDR2 SYDVKM, per germline. V shed 3 bases and J shed 5 bases, with 14 bases lying between them. The CDR3 covers 15 residues. This CDR3 reads CASSLIGSFHNEQFF. DNA of the CDR3: TGTGCCAGCAGTTTGATCGGGAGCTTCCACAATGAGCAGTTCTTC.

Remarks on this clonotype: This sequence may be a read error, since a much larger clone differs from it by one base. This chain connects TRBV2 to TRBJ1-2, with 9 positions matching TRBD1. In germline, CDR1 is SNHLY, CDR2 FYNNEI. The CDR3 is made up of 16 amino acids. J gave up 10 bases and V 11 bases, and 23 bases lay outside the gene matches. CDR3 protein: CACTGDRGSSDVAYTF. The DNA of the CDR3 is TGTGCCTGCACCGGAGACAGGGGGAGCTCCGATGTTGCCTACACCTTC.

The V call is TRBV29-1, the J call TRBJ2-2, with 9 bases fitting TRBD2. The CDR3 consists of 15 residues. CDR1 is SQVTM and CDR2 is ANQGSEA in the germline V gene. Trimming took 1 base from V and 5 from J; bases not matched to a gene: 5. The DNA of the CDR3 is TGCAGCGTTGAAGGGGTAGCGGGAGTGACCGGGGAGCTGTTTTTT. Protein: CSVEGVAGVTGELFF.

This chain links TRBV2 with TRBJ2-1, with 10 bases matching TRBD2. The V gene's germline CDR1 is SNHLY and CDR2 FYNNEI. With V trimmed by 6 bases and J by 9 bases, 11 bases remained unmatched. CDR3 length equals 15 residues. In DNA, the CDR3 is TGTGCCAGCAGCCCAACTAGCGGGGCTGGGGGTGAGCAGTTCTTC. It specifies CASSPTSGAGGEQFF.

The rearrangement joins TRBV5-6 to TRBJ2-3; D not certain. Germline V gene data show CDR1 as SGHDT and CDR2 as YYEEEE. The CDR3 sequence is 15 residues long. V lost 2 bases to trimming and J lost 0 bases, with 10 bases between them. The CDR3 protein is CASSFKVLSTDTQYF. The CDR3 coding sequence is TGTGCCAGCAGCTTCAAAGTCCTAAGCACAGATACGCAGTATTTT. The variable domain in full, with the rest retrieved from reference TRBV5-6 and TRBJ2-3, is DAGVTQSPTHLIKTRGQQVTLRCSPKSGHDTVSWYQQALGQGPQFIFQYYEEEERQRGNFPDRFSGHQFPNYSSELNVNALLLGDSALYLCASSFKVLSTDTQYFGPGTRLTVL.

The chain combines TRBV5-5 with TRBJ2-7, with TRBD2 matching over 12 bases. The CDR3 length is 16 residues. Germline lookup yields CDR1 SGHKS and CDR2 YYEKEE (reference sequence). J gave up 2 bases and V 1 base, and 4 bases lay outside the gene matches. CDR3 residues: CASSLIASGRAYEQYF. CDR3 DNA: TGTGCCAGCAGCTTGATTGCTAGCGGGAGGGCCTACGAGCAGTACTTC.

This clonotype was found a few times. The chain recombines TRBV10-3 with TRBJ1-6; TRBD1 is a possible D gene (5 bases). The CDR3 contains 15 residues. Germline-derived CDR1 and CDR2 are ENHRY and SYGVKD. V shed 3 bases and J shed 0 bases, with 6 bases lying between them. CDR3 in DNA: TGTGCCATCAGTGATGGGGGCTCCTATAATTCACCCCTCCACTTT. Translated, it gives CAISDGGSYNSPLHF.

The rearrangement uses TRBV27 and TRBJ2-7, with 11 nucleotides matching TRBD2. CDR3 length: 15 amino acids. The V gene end was trimmed by 8 bases and the J gene end by 0 bases; junction bases not matched to a gene: 6. Germline-derived CDR1 and CDR2 are MNHEY and SMNVEV (reference sequence). The CDR3 here is CASGAGTSGSYEQYF. DNA for the CDR3: TGTGCCAGCGGTGCCGGGACTAGCGGCTCCTACGAGCAGTACTTC.

The table lists this clonotype with a few counts. The V gene is TRBV20-1, the J gene TRBJ2-1; D not resolved. Trimming took off 7 bases at V and 5 bases at J, with 12 bases between the two ends. The germline gives CDR1 DFQATT, CDR2 SNEGSKA (reference sequence). The CDR3 is 12 residues long. CDR3 residues: CSGLPMHNEQFF. For the CDR3, the DNA is TGCAGTGGTTTGCCCATGCACAATGAGCAGTTCTTC.

This clonotype was picked up a small number of times. J is TRBJ2-7 and V is TRBV27; 10 nucleotides match TRBD1. After removal of 6 bases from V and 4 bases from J, the junction contained 9 bases not matched to a gene. CDR3 length equals 15 residues. Per the germline V gene, CDR1 is MNHEY and CDR2 is SMNVEV (reference sequence). CDR3 in amino acids: CASSLRDRGLYEQYF. CDR3 sequence (DNA): TGTGCCAGCAGCCTCCGGGACAGGGGTTTGTACGAGCAGTACTTC.

The chain has TRBV6-5 and TRBJ2-3, with D unresolved. The CDR3 runs 12 residues. V dropped 6 bases and J dropped 6 bases, with 10 bases sitting between them. Germline V gene data show CDR1 as MNHEY and CDR2 as SVGAGI. CDR3 nucleotides: TGTGCCAGCAGGCAGCTAGGGGATACGCAGTATTTT. It yields the protein CASRQLGDTQYF.

This clonotype has a single count. One base away lies a much larger clone, so this may be a sequencing read error. The V gene is TRBV4-2, the J gene TRBJ2-7; 7 bases line up with TRBD1. The CDR3 sequence is 16 residues long. Germline loops: CDR1 LGHNA, CDR2 YNFKEQ. CDR3 nucleotides: TGTGTCAGCAGCCAGCTTTCCGGGACAGTTGCCTACGAGCAGTACTTC. This sequence encodes CVSSQLSGTVAYEQYF.